This is a list of T cell receptor beta chains from one sample in a study of neurological immune-mediated disorders. TCRdb itself ran the 5' RACE reads through MiXCR, one entry per CDR3 protein. The sample holds tens of thousands of distinct CDR3 sequences, 2% to 3% seen once. Sequencing used PBMCs. The source of these receptors is a woman in her 30s with multiple sclerosis. The CDR3 runs from the conserved cysteine through the conserved F or W. The D gene is left open where the match is weak. The size of a clone is reported for some rows only, either as once, few or many, or as a class for expanded clones.

v_call	j_call	d_call	clone_size	cdr3_length	cdr3_nt	cdr3_aa
TRBV28	TRBJ2-2	TRBD2	many	15	TGTGCCAGCAGAGGACTAGCTGGGGGCACCGGGGAGCTGTTTTTT	CASRGLAGGTGELFF
TRBV12-3/TRBV12-4	TRBJ2-2	TRBD2	many	19	TGTGCCAGCAGTACCCGGACTAGCGGGAGGGCCGCGAACACCGGGGAGCTGTTTTTT	CASSTRTSGRAANTGELFF
TRBV7-2	TRBJ2-2	.	many	14	TGTGCCAGCAGCTTATCTAGCGTCGCCGGGGAGCTGTTTTTT	CASSLSSVAGELFF
TRBV5-1	TRBJ2-7	.	many	13	TGCGCCAGCAGCTTGGGTCTCGATGGCGAGCAGTACTTC	CASSLGLDGEQYF
TRBV11-2	TRBJ2-1	TRBD2	many	16	TGTGCCAGCAGCTTAGAGACTAGCGGGAGAAGAATGGGGCAGTTCTTC	CASSLETSGRRMGQFF
TRBV3-1	TRBJ2-3	.	many	14	TGTGCCAGCAGCCAAGACCTAGTCTCAGATACGCAGTATTTT	CASSQDLVSDTQYF
TRBV5-1	TRBJ1-2	TRBD1	many	13	TGCGCCAGCAGGCAGACAGGGGACTATGGCTACACCTTC	CASRQTGDYGYTF
TRBV4-1	TRBJ1-4	.	many	18	TGCGCCAGCAGCCAAAGTTTCCACCAGACAGGAACTAATGAAAAACTGTTTTTT	CASSQSFHQTGTNEKLFF
TRBV29-1	TRBJ2-2	.	many	15	TGCAGCGTTGCGGGATTGGGGGGAGGCACCGGGGAGCTGTTTTTT	CSVAGLGGGTGELFF
TRBV6-5	TRBJ1-6	.	many	12	TGTGCCACGTCGGGTGCCGGGGCACCCCTCCACTTT	CATSGAGAPLHF
TRBV5-4	TRBJ2-7	.	many	14	TGTGCCAGCAGCTCGCAATCCCAGGTCTACGAGCAGTACTTC	CASSSQSQVYEQYF
TRBV20-1	TRBJ1-5	TRBD1	many	11	TGCAGTGCTAATTCAGGGGGGCCCCAGCATTTT	CSANSGGPQHF
TRBV7-9	TRBJ2-3	TRBD2	many	17	TGTGCCAGCACCCCCGGGGCTAGCGGGAGCCTCACAGATACGCAGTATTTT	CASTPGASGSLTDTQYF
TRBV7-9	TRBJ1-3	.	many	12	TGTGCCAGCAGATCGACTGGAAACACCATATATTTT	CASRSTGNTIYF
TRBV5-1	TRBJ1-1	TRBD1	many	13	TGCGCCAGCAGCTTCCAGGGGGACACTGAAGCTTTCTTT	CASSFQGDTEAFF
TRBV29-1	TRBJ2-5	.	many	13	TGCAGCGGGGGGGTGTCAGCCGGGAAGACCCAGTACTTC	CSGGVSAGKTQYF
TRBV12-3/TRBV12-4	TRBJ2-5	.	many	13	TGTGCCAGCAGTTTAGGGTCCCAAGAGACCCAGTACTTC	CASSLGSQETQYF
TRBV20-1	TRBJ1-1	TRBD1	many	16	TGCAGTGCTAGAGATCCGACAGGGATCGGGGGCACTGAAGCTTTCTTT	CSARDPTGIGGTEAFF
TRBV6-5	TRBJ1-2	.	few	16	TGTGCCAGCAGTTACGGATTCCCGACCGAATCGGGCGGCTACACCTTC	CASSYGFPTESGGYTF
TRBV20-1	TRBJ1-2	.	many	10	TGCAGTGCTAGGGGGAGGGGCTACACCTTC	CSARGRGYTF
TRBV20-1	TRBJ1-2	.	many	12	TGCAGTGCTACCGGGACAAAAAGTGGCTACACCTTC	CSATGTKSGYTF
TRBV24-1	TRBJ2-1	.	many	17	TGTGCCACCAGTGATTGGGACTTGACGAAGAGATACAATGAGCAGTTCTTC	CATSDWDLTKRYNEQFF
TRBV10-3	TRBJ2-3	.	many	17	TGTGCCATCAGTCGGCGGGGAGGAATTCGCGTGGCAGATACGCAGTATTTT	CAISRRGGIRVADTQYF
TRBV28	TRBJ2-7	TRBD1	many	15	TGTGCCAGCAGCCCGGACAGGCCCAGCTCCTACGAGCAGTACTTC	CASSPDRPSSYEQYF
TRBV3-1	TRBJ1-1	TRBD1	many	15	TGTGCCAGCAGCCAGTACAGGGGGACCAACACTGAAGCTTTCTTT	CASSQYRGTNTEAFF
TRBV7-9	TRBJ2-3	.	many	15	TGTGCCAGCAGCTTAGGGGGTGGGCGCCCAGATACGCAGTATTTT	CASSLGGGRPDTQYF
TRBV7-3	TRBJ2-5	.	many	18	TGTGCCAGCAGTCAAGGTAGCTTTGGCGTGGAGGTTCGGAAGACCCAGTACTTC	CASSQGSFGVEVRKTQYF
TRBV20-1	TRBJ2-2	.	many	15	TGCAGTGCCCTAAGCCGGGCAGCGAACACCGGGGAGCTGTTTTTT	CSALSRAANTGELFF
TRBV10-1	TRBJ2-3	.	.	16	TGCGCCAGCAGTGAGTCCCGGATTTTCGGCACAGATACGCAGTATTTT	CASSESRIFGTDTQYF
TRBV4-3	TRBJ1-5	TRBD1	many	15	TGCGCCAGCAGCCGGATACAGGGGGACGATCAGCCCCAGCATTTT	CASSRIQGDDQPQHF
TRBV28	TRBJ1-2	.	many	13	TGTGCCAGCAGTTTTTCCGCCGACTATGGCTACACCTTC	CASSFSADYGYTF
TRBV6-6	TRBJ2-6	.	many	18	TGTGCCAGCAGTTACGACCCTAGCTGGAGACTAAGGGCCAACGTCCTGACTTTC	CASSYDPSWRLRANVLTF
TRBV20-1	TRBJ2-1	TRBD2	many	17	TGCAGTGCCCCCGGGCTAGCGGGAGCGCGGGACTACAATGAGCAGTTCTTC	CSAPGLAGARDYNEQFF
TRBV10-2	TRBJ1-3	.	many	17	TGCGCCAGCAGTGAGTCGACCACGGAATCCTCTGGAAACACCATATATTTT	CASSESTTESSGNTIYF
TRBV12-3/TRBV12-4	TRBJ2-1	.	many	12	TGTGCCAGCAGCCCAAGAAACAATGAGCAGTTCTTC	CASSPRNNEQFF
TRBV24-1	TRBJ1-1	.	many	12	TGTGCCACCAGTGATTTCGGCAGGAGAGCTTTCTTT	CATSDFGRRAFF
TRBV4-3	TRBJ1-3	.	many	15	TGCGCCAGCAGCCAAAGGGCGAACTCTGGAAACACCATATATTTT	CASSQRANSGNTIYF
TRBV6-2/TRBV6-3	TRBJ1-1	.	many	16	TGTGCCAGCAGTTACGAAGTGGGTCGGTTTAACACTGAAGCTTTCTTT	CASSYEVGRFNTEAFF
TRBV12-3/TRBV12-4	TRBJ2-3	.	many	16	TGTGCCAGCAGTTTCCGGCGGAGCTCTAGCACAGATACGCAGTATTTT	CASSFRRSSSTDTQYF
TRBV7-2	TRBJ2-7	TRBD2	few	15	TGTGCCAGCAGCTATAGGGGGGGACTAGCGGGTGAGCAGTACTTC	CASSYRGGLAGEQYF
TRBV12-3/TRBV12-4	TRBJ2-5	.	many	15	TGTGCCAGCAGTCGAAAGGTTAGGGCGACTGAGACCCAGTACTTC	CASSRKVRATETQYF
TRBV7-9	TRBJ1-3	.	many	14	TGTGCCAGCAGTCGCACATCGAGCGGAAACACCATATATTTT	CASSRTSSGNTIYF
TRBV5-6	TRBJ2-7	.	few	12	TGTGCCAGCAGCCTAGTGACCTACGAGCAGTACTTC	CASSLVTYEQYF
TRBV20-1	TRBJ2-5	TRBD1	many	14	TGCAGTGCTAGAATGGGACAGGGTTTGAAGACCCAGTACTTC	CSARMGQGLKTQYF
TRBV20-1	TRBJ2-4	.	many	14	TGCAGTGCGGGGACTTACATCCGGCGAAACATTCAGTACTTC	CSAGTYIRRNIQYF
TRBV19	TRBJ1-2	.	many	13	TGTGCCAGTAGGTCGGGGGGCGGCTATGGCTACACCTTC	CASRSGGGYGYTF
TRBV9	TRBJ1-1	TRBD1	many	14	TGTGCCAGCAGCACGAGGGGGACAGCCACTGAAGCTTTCTTT	CASSTRGTATEAFF
TRBV9	TRBJ1-6	TRBD1	many	15	TGTGCCAGCAGCGTAGCGGGACAGCCCCATTCACCCCTCCACTTT	CASSVAGQPHSPLHF
TRBV12-3/TRBV12-4	TRBJ2-2	.	many	14	TGTGCCAGCAGTTGGACGCAAATTACCGGGGAGCTGTTTTTT	CASSWTQITGELFF